This T cell receptor beta chain originates from a study of neurological immune-mediated disorders. Study-wide results and limits: The most TCR clonal expansion was seen in HTLV-1-associated myelopathy, and the least was seen in multiple sclerosis, which fell below healthy controls.

The cDNA was synthesized by 5'RACE incorporating 10-nucleotide random UMIs. Every sequencing run returned over 190 million TCR-beta sequences, which were derived from 15-18 subjects. TCRdb redid the calling of the 5' RACE reads with MiXCR, one entry per CDR3 protein. Among about 62,000 distinct CDR3 sequences, 4.5% to 5.5% were seen once, and the ten largest hold less than 4%. This clonotype was detected ten times or more. Its antigen is currently unknown. The receptor comes from a woman aged 45-59 years with multiple sclerosis. Sequencing used PBMCs.

The CDR3 coding sequence is TGTGCCAGCCGCGCGGGGAGCGGAGTCAATCAGCCCCAGCATTTT. Its translation: CASRAGSGVNQPQHF. The chain couples TRBV28 to TRBJ1-5, with D unclear. V lost 8 bases, J lost 3 bases, and 17 bases lay in between. Germline V gives CDR1 MDHEN, CDR2 SYDVKM. CDR3 length equals 15 residues.